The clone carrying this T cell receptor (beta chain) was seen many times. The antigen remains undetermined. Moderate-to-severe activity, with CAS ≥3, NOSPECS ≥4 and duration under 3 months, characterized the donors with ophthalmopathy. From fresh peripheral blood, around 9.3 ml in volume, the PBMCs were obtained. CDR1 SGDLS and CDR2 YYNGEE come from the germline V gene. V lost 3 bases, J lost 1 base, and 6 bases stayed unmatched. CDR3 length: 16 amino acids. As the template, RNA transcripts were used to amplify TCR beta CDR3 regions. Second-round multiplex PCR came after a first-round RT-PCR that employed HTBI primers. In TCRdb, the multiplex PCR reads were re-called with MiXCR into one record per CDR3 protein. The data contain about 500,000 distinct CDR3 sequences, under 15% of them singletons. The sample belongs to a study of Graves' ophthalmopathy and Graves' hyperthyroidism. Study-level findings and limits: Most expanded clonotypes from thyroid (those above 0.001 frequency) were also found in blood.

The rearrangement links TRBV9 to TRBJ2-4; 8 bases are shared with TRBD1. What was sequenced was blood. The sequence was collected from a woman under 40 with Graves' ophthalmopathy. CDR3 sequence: CASSAGQGFAKNIQYF. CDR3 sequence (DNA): TGTGCCAGCAGCGCCGGACAGGGTTTTGCCAAAAACATTCAGTACTTC.